These T cell receptor beta chains were read from a single sample in a study of T cell therapy after organ transplantation. For these receptors, no antigen is known. Data came from immunoSEQ multiplex PCR; TCRdb stores just in-frame clones and leaves some out. The sample has some 6,000 clones; approximately 69% are singletons. Source: CD8+ T cells from blood, taken after autologous CMV-specific T cell therapy. The receptors originated from a human patient who had received a solid organ transplant and had CMV disease. Some T cells may arise from the graft donor. The CDR3 runs from the conserved cysteine through the conserved F or W. The D gene is left open where the match is weak. Size is stated for part of the rows, as once, few or many counts, or as a class when the clone is expanded.

-	12	TRBV6-5	-	TRBJ2-5	TGTGCCAGCAGTTACGACCAAGAGACCCAGTACTTC	CASSYDQETQYF
TRBD1	13	TRBV7-9	-	TRBJ2-7	TGTGCCAGCAGCTTAAGACAGGGGGACGAGCAGTACTTC	CASSLRQGDEQYF
TRBD1	14	TRBV4-1	-	TRBJ2-7	TGCGCCAGCAGCCCGGGGACAGGTTCCTACGAGCAGTACTTC	CASSPGTGSYEQYF
TRBD2	15	TRBV27	-	TRBJ2-1	TGTGCCAGCAGTTTTGGGACTAGCGGGAACAATGAGCAGTTCTTC	CASSFGTSGNNEQFF
-	16	TRBV19	-	TRBJ2-2	TGTGCCAGTAGTATAGGGGAGGTATCGCGCGCCGGGGAGCTGTTTTTT	CASSIGEVSRAGELFF
TRBD1	16	TRBV7-2	-	TRBJ2-7	TGTGCCAGCAGCTTTGCTCTAGGGACAGGGGGCTACGAGCAGTACTTC	CASSFALGTGGYEQYF
TRBD2	15	TRBV18	-	TRBJ2-3	TGTGCCAGCTCGCCGCGGGGGGCCAGCACAGATACGCAGTATTTT	CASSPRGASTDTQYF
-	18	TRBV4-3	-	TRBJ1-4	TGCGCCAGCAGCCAAGCTTTAGGGCCCGTTGCAACTAATGAAAAACTGTTTTTT	CASSQALGPVATNEKLFF
-	15	TRBV28	-	TRBJ1-5	TGTGCCAGCAGCCTAGTGGTGGGGCTTAGTCAGCCCCAGCATTTT	CASSLVVGLSQPQHF
TRBD2	15	TRBV5-6	-	TRBJ2-1	TGTGCCAGCAGTCATGGGACTAGGGCATACAATGAGCAGTTCTTC	CASSHGTRAYNEQFF
TRBD2	16	TRBV11-2	-	TRBJ2-1	TGTGCCAGCAGCCACGAACTAGCGGGAGGATTAAATGAGCAGTTCTTC	CASSHELAGGLNEQFF
TRBD2	14	TRBV19	-	TRBJ2-1	TGTGCCAGTAGTCCAGGACTAGCTGGCAATGAGCAGTTCTTC	CASSPGLAGNEQFF
TRBD2	18	TRBV5-1	-	TRBJ2-5	TGCGCCAGCAGCCCCGGGTCTCCTACTAGCGGGAGATGGCAGACCCAGTACTTC	CASSPGSPTSGRWQTQYF
TRBD2	15	TRBV4-3	-	TRBJ2-7	TGCGCCAGCAGCCAAGATAACGCGGGAGTCTACGAGCAGTACTTC	CASSQDNAGVYEQYF
-	14	TRBV4-1	-	TRBJ2-7	TGCGCCAGCAGCCAAACAGTACAGGGTTACGAGCAGTACTTC	CASSQTVQGYEQYF
-	13	TRBV4-1	-	TRBJ2-1	TGCGCCAGCAGCCAAGCCAGGGGGGATGAGCAGTTCTTC	CASSQARGDEQFF
-	14	TRBV11-2	-	TRBJ2-7	TGTGCCAGCAGCTCCCCGGGATCCTCCTACGAGCAGTACTTC	CASSSPGSSYEQYF
TRBD2	15	TRBV5-6	once	TRBJ2-3	TGTGCCAGCAGCTCCAGCGGGAGCGGTACAGATACGCAGTATTTT	CASSSSGSGTDTQYF
-	13	TRBV6-5	-	TRBJ2-1	TGTGCCAGCAGCCCCGGACCCTACAATGAGCAGTTCTTC	CASSPGPYNEQFF
TRBD1	14	TRBV30	-	TRBJ1-5	TGTGCCTGGAGTGGCGACAGGGTCAATCAGCCCCAGCATTTT	CAWSGDRVNQPQHF
TRBD2	17	TRBV9	-	TRBJ2-1	TGTGCCAGCAGCGCCCGGGCTAGCGGAGACAAATACAATGAGCAGTTCTTC	CASSARASGDKYNEQFF
-	14	TRBV30	-	TRBJ2-7	TGTGCCTGGAGTGTACGGGGAAACTCCTACGAGCAGTACTTC	CAWSVRGNSYEQYF
TRBD2	15	TRBV6-6	-	TRBJ2-3	TGTGCCAGCACCGAGCGACTAGCAGGCACAGATACGCAGTATTTT	CASTERLAGTDTQYF
TRBD2	17	TRBV5-4	-	TRBJ2-1	TGTGCCAGCAATGAGGGGAGCGGGAGGACGACCTACAATGAGCAGTTCTTC	CASNEGSGRTTYNEQFF
TRBD1	15	TRBV7-9	-	TRBJ2-1	TGTGCCACCGCAAACAGGGGGCAATACTACAATGAGCAGTTCTTC	CATANRGQYYNEQFF
TRBD1	15	TRBV4-3	-	TRBJ2-1	TGCGCCAGCAGCCTCCGGGACAGTTCCTACAATGAGCAGTTCTTC	CASSLRDSSYNEQFF
-	16	TRBV7-9	few	TRBJ1-2	TGTGCCAGCAGCTTAGCCCCGGCGGCCGGCAACTATGGCTACACCTTC	CASSLAPAAGNYGYTF
-	16	TRBV28	-	TRBJ2-3	TGTGCCAGCAGCCCCATAAGGACTTCAAGCACAGATACGCAGTATTTT	CASSPIRTSSTDTQYF
-	14	TRBV15	-	TRBJ2-7	TGTGCCACCAGCTTCCGCCCACTCAGCTACGAGCAGTACTTC	CATSFRPLSYEQYF
TRBD1	16	TRBV11-2	-	TRBJ1-6	TGTGCCAGCAGCTCGACAGGGGGGAGCTATAATTCACCCCTCCACTTT	CASSSTGGSYNSPLHF
-	14	TRBV7-9	few	TRBJ1-1	TGTGCCAGCAGCTTAGACGTAATGAACACTGAAGCTTTCTTT	CASSLDVMNTEAFF
-	15	TRBV19	-	TRBJ2-1	TGTGCCAGTAGTGTCGGACGAAACTCCTACAATGAGCAGTTCTTC	CASSVGRNSYNEQFF
-	12	TRBV27	few	TRBJ1-2	TGTGCCAGCAGTTTTGGGGGGGAAGGCTACACCTTC	CASSFGGEGYTF
TRBD2	16	TRBV19	-	TRBJ2-7	TGTGCCAGTAGTATTACCATAATAGCGGGGGATTACGAGCAGTACTTC	CASSITIIAGDYEQYF
-	14	TRBV15	-	TRBJ1-1	TGTGCCACCAGCGTGTCGACAGGGAACACTGAAGCTTTCTTT	CATSVSTGNTEAFF
-	14	TRBV25-1	few	TRBJ1-2	TGTGCCAGCAGTGAATATAGCGGAAGATATGGCTACACCTTC	CASSEYSGRYGYTF
-	15	TRBV10-3	few	TRBJ1-1	TGTGCCATCAGTGAGTCAAACGTGGGCCGGACTGAAGCTTTCTTT	CAISESNVGRTEAFF
-	16	TRBV27	medium-sized	TRBJ1-1	TGTGCCAGCAGCCTAAGCCAACAGGGTTTGAACACTGAAGCTTTCTTT	CASSLSQQGLNTEAFF
-	13	TRBV9	-	TRBJ2-1	TGTGCCAGCAGCGTAGGAGGGGACGGTGAGCAGTTCTTC	CASSVGGDGEQFF
-	14	TRBV7-9	large	TRBJ2-7	TGTGCCAGCAGCTTAGTCCTAGGGGCCTACGAGCAGTACTTC	CASSLVLGAYEQYF
-	11	TRBV6-5	few	TRBJ1-5	TGTGCCAGCAGTTACCCCCAGCCCCAGCATTTT	CASSYPQPQHF
-	13	TRBV11-2	-	TRBJ1-2	TGTGCCAGCAGCTTAGACAATTCCTATGGCTACACCTTC	CASSLDNSYGYTF
-	13	TRBV6-6	-	TRBJ2-7	TGTGCCAGCAGCCTCGGACTTACCTACGAGCAGTACTTC	CASSLGLTYEQYF
-	14	TRBV11-3	once	TRBJ2-1	TGTGCCAGCAGCTCCCGGGACTCGGACAATGAGCAGTTCTTC	CASSSRDSDNEQFF
-	14	TRBV5-1	-	TRBJ1-3	TGCGCCAGCAGACAGGACCCCTCTGGAAACACCATATATTTT	CASRQDPSGNTIYF
-	15	TRBV9	-	TRBJ2-2	TGTGCCAGCAGCCCCCGGACTCTTGGGGACGGGGAGCTGTTTTTT	CASSPRTLGDGELFF
TRBD1	16	TRBV28	once	TRBJ1-4	TGTGCCAGCAGCGGCAACAGGGGGCGGATAACTGAAAAACTGTTTTTT	CASSGNRGRITEKLFF
-	14	TRBV30	-	TRBJ2-5	TGTGCCTGGAGTACTACAGAAATACAAGAGACCCAGTACTTC	CAWSTTEIQETQYF